The 13 T cell receptor beta chains in this list originate from one sample, sequenced in a study of OX40 agonist ivuxolimab in advanced cancers. Clones were read by immunoSEQ multiplex PCR, and TCRdb kept only the in-frame ones, dropping some. The sample holds tens of thousands of clones; around 73% are singletons and the top ten take around 18%. Sequencing was performed on CD4+ or CD8+ T cells sorted from blood, taken in a trial of the OX40 agonist ivuxolimab. These receptor sequences come from an adult with an advanced solid tumor such as melanoma, head and neck, liver or kidney cancer.

CDR3 coding DNA: TGCGCCAGCAGCTTGGGACAGGGTAGCACAGATACGCAGTATTTT. Encoded protein: CASSLGQGSTDTQYF. The chain carries TRBV5-1 and TRBJ2-3; the match to TRBD1 covers 7 bases. With 0 bases clipped from V and 0 bases from J, the junction kept 1 base outside the gene matches. Germline V gene lookup returns CDR1 SGHRS and CDR2 YFSETQ. This CDR3 has 15 amino acids. The full variable domain, with the rest looked up from reference TRBV5-1 and TRBJ2-3, is KAGVTQTPRYLIKTRGQQVTLSCSPISGHRSVSWYQQTPGQGLQFLFEYFSETQRNKGNFPGRFSGRQFSNSRSEMNVSTLELGDSALYLCASSLGQGSTDTQYFGPGTRLTVL.

On this clone: Other DNA sequences in this specimen translate into the identical CDR3. CDR3 nucleotides: TGTGCCAGCAGCGGCGGCGGGGGGGATTTGGACACCGGGGAGCTGTTTTTT. Translation: CASSGGGGDLDTGELFF. The rearrangement links TRBV9 to TRBJ2-2, with 9 bases matching TRBD2. V was clipped by 3 bases and J by 3 bases; unmatched bases: 9. Per the germline V gene, CDR1 is SGDLS and CDR2 is YYNGEE. The length of the CDR3 is 17 residues.

The V and J genes are TRBV10-2 and TRBJ2-3, with 8 bases that match TRBD1. From germline, CDR1 is WSHSY and CDR2 SAAADI. The CDR3 extends over 15 amino acids. V shed 5 bases and J 3 bases; nucleotides not matched to a gene: 7. CDR3 in amino acids: CASSSTGDVTDTQYF. The CDR3 DNA is TGCGCCAGCAGTTCGACAGGGGACGTAACAGATACGCAGTATTTT.

The rearrangement joins TRBV11-3 to TRBJ2-5; no firm D call. Germline V gene sequence: CDR1 SGHNT, CDR2 YENEEA. V lost 3 bases, J lost 5 bases, and 10 bases lay in between. The CDR3 runs to 13 residues. CDR3 coding DNA: TGTGCCAGCAGCTTGACGCGACTGGAGACCCAGTACTTC. This codes for CASSLTRLETQYF. The entire variable domain, with the rest obtained from reference TRBV11-3 and TRBJ2-5, is as follows: EAGVVQSPRYKIIEKKQPVAFWCNPISGHNTLYWYLQNLGQGPELLIRYENEEAVDDSQLPKDRFSAERLKGVDSTLKIQPAELGDSAVYLCASSLTRLETQYFGPGTRLLVL.

The rearrangement uses TRBV6-5 and TRBJ2-7; D call uncertain. The V gene's germline CDR1 is MNHEY and CDR2 SVGAGI. The CDR3 has 14 amino acids. V lost 0 bases to trimming and J lost 4 bases, with 10 bases between them. CDR3 in amino acids: CASSYSINGYEQYF. DNA for the CDR3: TGTGCCAGCAGTTACTCGATAAACGGGTACGAGCAGTACTTC.

This chain connects TRBV4-1 to TRBJ1-1; tentatively, D is TRBD1 (6 bases). This CDR3 comprises 13 residues. Trimming took 6 bases from V and 3 from J, leaving 11 bases between them. CDR1 is MGHRA and CDR2 is YSYEKL in the germline V gene. This CDR3 reads CASSPQGYTEAFF. The CDR3 bases are TGCGCCAGCAGTCCCCAGGGGTACACTGAAGCTTTCTTT.

This clone has a handful of counts. The V and J genes are TRBV6-5 and TRBJ1-2, with D maybe TRBD1 (6 bases). Trimming removed 0 bases from V and 8 bases from J, with 13 bases in between. This CDR3 has 14 amino acids. Germline V gene lookup returns CDR1 MNHEY and CDR2 SVGAGI. CDR3 DNA: TGTGCCAGCAGTTACTCGCAGGGGATCGGAGGCTACACCTTC. Residues: CASSYSQGIGGYTF.

As concerns this clone: Its ends do not fully match the called genes, so a read error is possible. This chain links TRBV6-4 with TRBJ2-7; no firm D call. Germline CDR1 MRHNA, CDR2 SNTAGT. The CDR3 spans 11 residues. CDR3 amino acids: CASSDSHEQYF. The CDR3 DNA follows: TGTGCCAGCAGTGACTCCCACGAGCAGTACTTC.

V and J are TRBV4-3 and TRBJ2-7; 7 bases fit TRBD2. The CDR3 runs to 17 residues. CDR1 and CDR2 (germline): LGHNA, YSLEER. V gave up 0 bases and J gave up 4 bases; unmatched junction bases: 12. The CDR3 loop is CASSQDRVRTSRYEQYF. The CDR3 nucleotides read TGCGCCAGCAGCCAAGATCGCGTCCGGACTAGTCGTTACGAGCAGTACTTC.

This chain links TRBV2 with TRBJ2-7; D remains unclear. This CDR3 region has 14 residues. Germline lookup yields CDR1 SNHLY and CDR2 FYNNEI. Between the trimmed V and J ends, which lost 3 bases and 4 bases, there was a span of 13 bases. As DNA, the CDR3 is TGTGCCAGCAGTGAGACCATCCGTAGGTACGAGCAGTACTTC. Amino acids: CASSETIRRYEQYF. The whole variable domain, filled in from reference TRBV2 and TRBJ2-7, reads EPEVTQTPSHQVTQMGQEVILRCVPISNHLYFYWYRQILGQKVEFLVSFYNNEISEKSEIFDDQFSVERPDGSNFTLKIRSTKLEDSAMYFCASSETIRRYEQYFGPGTRLTVT.

Comment on this clone: One end of the junction varies from germline; a read error may be responsible. The identical CDR3 is also encoded by other nucleotide sequences in the sample. This chain uses TRBV29-1 with TRBJ2-1, with TRBD2 matching over 7 bases. Germline values: CDR1 SQVTM, CDR2 ANQGSEA. The CDR3 sequence is 18 residues long. For the CDR3, the DNA is TGCTGCGTTGATGGTGGGGGAGGGGCAGGAGGTTCCTACAATGAGCAGTTCTTC. Residues: CCVDGGGGAGGSYNEQFF.

V is TRBV6-5 and J is TRBJ1-6; possible D gene TRBD1, 5 bases. V shed 0 bases and J shed 9 bases, with 9 bases lying between them. This CDR3 region has 14 residues. Looked up from germline, CDR1 is MNHEY and CDR2 is SVGAGI. The CDR3 nucleotides are TGTGCCAGCAGTTACTCAGGGGTTGGTTCACCCCTCCACTTT. Its protein product is CASSYSGVGSPLHF.

The V gene is TRBV11-1, the J gene TRBJ1-1; D perhaps matches TRBD1 (5 bases). The CDR3 is made up of 14 amino acids. CDR1 and CDR2 from the germline V gene are SGHAT and FQDESV (reference sequence). The ends were cut back, 5 bases at V and 2 bases at J, with 12 bases in the middle. This chain's CDR3 is CASSIGGANTEAFF. The DNA of the CDR3 is TGTGCCAGCAGCATCGGCGGGGCTAACACTGAAGCTTTCTTT. The whole variable domain, remainder taken from reference TRBV11-1 and TRBJ1-1, is EAEVAQSPRYKITEKSQAVAFWCDPISGHATLYWYRQILGQGPELLVQFQDESVVDDSQLPKDRFSAERLKGVDSTLKIQPAELGDSAMYLCASSIGGANTEAFFGQGTRLTVV.